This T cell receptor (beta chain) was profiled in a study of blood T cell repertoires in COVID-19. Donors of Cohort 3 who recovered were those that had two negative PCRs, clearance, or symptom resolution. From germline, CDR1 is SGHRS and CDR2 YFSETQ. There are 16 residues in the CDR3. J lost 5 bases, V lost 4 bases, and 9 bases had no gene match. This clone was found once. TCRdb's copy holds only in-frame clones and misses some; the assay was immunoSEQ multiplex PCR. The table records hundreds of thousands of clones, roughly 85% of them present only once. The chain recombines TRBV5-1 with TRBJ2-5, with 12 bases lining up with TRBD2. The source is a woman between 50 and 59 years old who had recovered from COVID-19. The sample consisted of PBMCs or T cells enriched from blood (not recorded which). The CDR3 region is CASSRVLAGGPETQYF. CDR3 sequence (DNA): TGCGCCAGCAGCCGAGTTCTAGCGGGGGGGCCGGAGACCCAGTACTTC.